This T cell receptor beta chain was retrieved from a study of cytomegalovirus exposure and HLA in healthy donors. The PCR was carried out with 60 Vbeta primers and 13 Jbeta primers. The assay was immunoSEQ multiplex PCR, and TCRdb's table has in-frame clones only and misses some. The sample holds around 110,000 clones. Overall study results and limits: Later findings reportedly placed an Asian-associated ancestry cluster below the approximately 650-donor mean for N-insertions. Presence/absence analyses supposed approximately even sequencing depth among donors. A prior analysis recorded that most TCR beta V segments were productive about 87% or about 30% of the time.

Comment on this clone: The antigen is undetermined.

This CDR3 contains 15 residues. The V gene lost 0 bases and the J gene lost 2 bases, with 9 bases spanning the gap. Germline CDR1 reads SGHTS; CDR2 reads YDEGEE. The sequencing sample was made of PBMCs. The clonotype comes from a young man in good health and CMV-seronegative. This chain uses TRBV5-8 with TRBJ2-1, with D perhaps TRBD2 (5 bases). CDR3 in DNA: TGTGCCAGCAGCTTGGAAGGGAGCGCCTACAATGAGCAGTTCTTC. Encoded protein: CASSLEGSAYNEQFF.